This TCR beta chain is from a study of blood T cell repertoires in COVID-19. In the study overall: What the recovered Cohort 3 donors had was two negative PCRs, clearance, or symptom resolution.

V gave up 3 bases and J gave up 6 bases, with 16 bases separating them. This CDR3 comprises 15 residues. Per the germline V gene, CDR1 is LNHDA and CDR2 is SQIVND (reference sequence). Membership in each cohort depended on participant-reported clinical history. Some clones are missing from TCRdb's copy, which holds only in-frame ones; the method was immunoSEQ multiplex PCR. The table has 200,000 or so clones, around nine tenths seen once; the top ten hold less than 8%. The source is a man aged 30-40 years in a cohort exposed to, infected with or recovered from COVID-19 (not recorded which). Material for sequencing was PBMCs or T cells enriched from blood (not recorded which). The chain recombines TRBV19 with TRBJ2-3, with D possibly TRBD2 on 6 matching bases. CDR3 coding DNA: TGTGCCAGTAGTATCTCCACTCCCGGAGGGGATACGCAGTATTTT. It encodes CASSISTPGGDTQYF.